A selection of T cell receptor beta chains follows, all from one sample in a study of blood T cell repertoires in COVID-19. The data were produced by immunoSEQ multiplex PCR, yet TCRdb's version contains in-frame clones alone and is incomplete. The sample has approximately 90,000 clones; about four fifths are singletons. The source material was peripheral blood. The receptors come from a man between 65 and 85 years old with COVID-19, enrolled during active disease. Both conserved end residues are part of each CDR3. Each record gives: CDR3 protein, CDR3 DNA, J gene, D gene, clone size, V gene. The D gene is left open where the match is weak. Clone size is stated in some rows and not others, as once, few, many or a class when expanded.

cdr3_aa: CASSYLTGVSTGELFF; cdr3_nt: TGTGCCAGCAGTTACTTGACAGGGGTTTCCACCGGGGAGCTGTTTTTT; j_call: TRBJ2-2; d_call: TRBD1; clone_size: -; v_call: TRBV6-6
cdr3_aa: CASSEIGQAFYEQYF; cdr3_nt: TGTGCCAGCAGTGAAATCGGTCAGGCGTTCTACGAGCAGTACTTC; j_call: TRBJ2-7; d_call: -; clone_size: -; v_call: TRBV6-1
cdr3_aa: CASRGRTYGYTF; cdr3_nt: TGTGCCAGCAGGGGCAGAACCTATGGCTACACCTTC; j_call: TRBJ1-2; d_call: -; clone_size: few; v_call: TRBV28
cdr3_aa: CASTPSGVKETQYF; cdr3_nt: TGTGCCAGCACACCGTCCGGGGTGAAGGAGACCCAGTACTTC; j_call: TRBJ2-5; d_call: -; clone_size: -; v_call: TRBV6-4
cdr3_aa: CASSDPRGNTEAFF; cdr3_nt: TGTGCCAGCAGTGACCCCCGGGGGAACACTGAAGCTTTCTTT; j_call: TRBJ1-1; d_call: -; clone_size: -; v_call: TRBV6-1
cdr3_aa: CASSVGSGGYEQYF; cdr3_nt: TGTGCCAGCAGCGTAGGATCCGGCGGCTACGAGCAGTACTTC; j_call: TRBJ2-7; d_call: -; clone_size: -; v_call: TRBV9
cdr3_aa: CASSSLAGYEQYF; cdr3_nt: TGTGCCAGTAGTTCCCTAGCGGGCTACGAGCAGTACTTC; j_call: TRBJ2-7; d_call: TRBD2; clone_size: -; v_call: TRBV19
cdr3_aa: CSVEEGTANYGYTF; cdr3_nt: TGCAGCGTTGAAGAGGGCACAGCTAACTATGGCTACACCTTC; j_call: TRBJ1-2; d_call: -; clone_size: -; v_call: TRBV29-1
cdr3_aa: CASSATGYSYNEQFF; cdr3_nt: TGTGCCAGCAGCGCAACAGGGTACTCCTACAATGAGCAGTTCTTC; j_call: TRBJ2-1; d_call: -; clone_size: -; v_call: TRBV11-3
cdr3_aa: CASSFSGGAYNEQFF; cdr3_nt: TGTGCCAGCAGCTTTAGCGGGGGAGCCTACAATGAGCAGTTCTTC; j_call: TRBJ2-1; d_call: TRBD2; clone_size: -; v_call: TRBV7-2